In its sample, the clone carrying this T cell receptor (beta chain) was seen many times. Its antigen is still unknown. This CDR3 has 16 residues. V lost 5 bases and J lost 2; bases outside the gene matches: 9. From the RT-PCR reads, TCRdb called clonotypes with MiXCR, one entry per CDR3 protein. The sample records over 400,000 distinct CDR3 sequences, around 13% being singletons. The sample belongs to a study of response to subunit inactivated influenza vaccine. Study observations and caveats: Authors proposed each seasonal influenza vaccination draws in few new T cells.

The clonotype was recovered from a man aged 50-60 years who received an inactivated influenza vaccine. The V and J genes are TRBV12-3 or TRBV12-4 and TRBJ1-5, with 7 bases that match TRBD1. The input for sequencing was PBMCs from blood, taken roughly 47 days after vaccination. The CDR3 DNA reads as TGTGCCAGCAGTCCAAGCCGGGACAGAGGCAATCAGCCCCAGCATTTT. Translating it yields CASSPSRDRGNQPQHF.